The 16 T cell receptor beta chains in this list originate from one sample, sequenced in a study of CD8+CD57+ T cells in acquired aplastic anemia. It was genomic DNA that served as the template for profiling TCR beta VDJ and CDR3. TCRdb called the reads again in MiXCR, with one record for every CDR3 protein. Of about 40,000 distinct CDR3 sequences in the sample, 65% to 70% were seen once. Sequencing was carried out using sorted CD4+, CD8+, or CD8+CD57+ T cells (not recorded which) from PBMCs. The receptor source for this set is a human donor in good health, serving as a control.

In its sample, this clonotype ranks as medium-sized. The V gene is TRBV19, the J gene TRBJ1-6; possible D gene TRBD1, 5 bases. The CDR3 runs 15 residues. CDR1 is LNHDA and CDR2 is SQIVND in the germline V gene (reference sequence). The V end was cut by 0 bases, the J end by 6 bases, with 9 bases between. The DNA for the CDR3 is TGTGCCAGTAGTATAGATCTGGGGGTTAATTCACCCCTCCACTTT. This codes for CASSIDLGVNSPLHF.

This chain links TRBV19 with TRBJ1-5; D remains ambiguous. The germline CDR1 and CDR2 sequences are LNHDA and SQIVND (reference sequence). The CDR3 loop spans 15 amino acids. Trimming cost V 3 bases and J 2 bases, with 11 bases left between them. CDR3 DNA: TGTGCCAGTAGTATTAACTCCCAAGGCAATCAGCCCCAGCATTTT. Translating it yields CASSINSQGNQPQHF. The full variable domain, rest sourced from reference TRBV19 and TRBJ1-5, is DGGITQSPKYLFRKEGQNVTLSCEQNLNHDAMYWYRQDPGQGLRLIYYSQIVNDFQKGDIAEGYSVSREKKESFPLTVTSAQKNPTAFYLCASSINSQGNQPQHFGDGTRLSIL.

The gene calls are TRBV14 and TRBJ2-2; 8 nucleotides agree with TRBD1. Trimming removed 10 bases from V and 0 bases from J; junction bases left unmatched: 4. The CDR3 totals 14 residues. Germline CDR1 and CDR2: SGHDN and FVKESK. CDR3 coding DNA: TGTGCCACCCGGACAGGGCCGAACACCGGGGAGCTGTTTTTT. This translates into CATRTGPNTGELFF.

The rearrangement joins TRBV24-1 to TRBJ2-5, with 7 bases fitting TRBD2. The CDR3 runs 16 residues. V trimming: 3 bases; J trimming: 4 bases; junction bases outside the gene matches: 10. Germline-derived CDR1 and CDR2 are KGHDR and SFDVKD. This CDR3 reads CATSDGEGVRGETQYF. CDR3 nucleotide sequence: TGTGCCACCAGTGATGGGGAGGGCGTGCGAGGAGAGACCCAGTACTTC.

V and J are TRBV29-1 and TRBJ2-1, with D possibly matching TRBD2 (5 bases). The V gene's germline CDR1 is SQVTM and CDR2 ANQGSEA. The ends were cut back, 6 bases at V and 8 bases at J, with 14 bases in the middle. The CDR3 totals 12 residues. CDR3 residues: CSVRAGKDEQFF. CDR3 bases: TGCAGCGTAAGGGCGGGCAAGGATGAGCAGTTCTTC.

The chain is built from TRBV5-1 and TRBJ1-6; tentative D call: TRBD1 (5 bases). The germline V and J ends were trimmed by 2 bases and 10 bases, with 16 bases remaining between them. This CDR3 is built from 15 residues. Germline V gene sequence: CDR1 SGHRS, CDR2 YFSETQ. The CDR3 sequence: CASSFDGAFESPLHF. CDR3 bases: TGCGCCAGCAGCTTCGACGGGGCTTTTGAATCACCCCTCCACTTT.

This clonotype was detected ten times or more. This rearrangement joins TRBV28 to TRBJ2-7; TRBD1 agrees at 9 bases. In germline, CDR1 is MDHEN, CDR2 SYDVKM. V shed 4 bases and J 4 bases; nucleotides not matched to a gene: 20. This CDR3 has 19 amino acids. The CDR3 coding sequence is TGTGCCAGCAGTTCCACCCGACCGGGACAGGGACACTACTCTTACGAGCAGTACTTC. This encodes CASSSTRPGQGHYSYEQYF. Together with reference TRBV28 and TRBJ2-7, the CDR3 gives the full variable domain: DVKVTQSSRYLVKRTGEKVFLECVQDMDHENMFWYRQDPGLGLRLIYFSYDVKMKEKGDIPEGYSVSREKKERFSLILESASTNQTSMYLCASSSTRPGQGHYSYEQYFGPGTRLTVT.

The chain couples TRBV19 to TRBJ2-5, with 7 bases that match TRBD1. Trimming at V came to 5 bases and at J to 0 bases, leaving 9 bases not matched to a gene. The CDR3 runs to 16 residues. Germline V lookup: CDR1 LNHDA, CDR2 SQIVND (reference sequence). CDR3 residues: CASSSGGVGYQETQYF. The CDR3 DNA reads as TGTGCCAGTAGTTCAGGGGGTGTAGGGTACCAAGAGACCCAGTACTTC.

V usage is TRBV29-1 and J usage is TRBJ1-1; the D is unclear. This CDR3 comprises 12 residues. The germline gives CDR1 SQVTM, CDR2 ANQGSEA. Trimming removed 3 bases from V and 4 bases from J, with 9 bases in between. The CDR3 spells CSVDLAPTEAFF. Written as DNA, the CDR3 is TGCAGCGTTGACCTCGCCCCCACTGAAGCTTTCTTT.

V is TRBV11-2 and J is TRBJ2-7; D may be TRBD1 (6 bases). From germline, CDR1 is SGHAT and CDR2 FQNNGV. The CDR3 runs 13 residues. V was shortened by 6 bases and J by 3 bases, with 12 bases between the two germline ends. The CDR3 is CASRSGTYYEQYF. In DNA, the CDR3 is TGTGCCAGCAGATCCGGGACATACTACGAGCAGTACTTC.

This clonotype qualifies as medium-sized. The chain employs TRBV10-3 and TRBJ2-1; 10 bases match TRBD2. With V trimmed by 10 bases and J by 5 bases, 8 bases remained unmatched. Germline CDR1 and CDR2: ENHRY and SYGVKD. CDR3 length equals 14 residues. The CDR3 nucleotides are TGTGCCACCCTGAGTCTAGCGGGAGACAATGAGCAGTTCTTC. Its translation is CATLSLAGDNEQFF.

The chain is built from TRBV20-1 and TRBJ1-2; no definite D call. Germline-derived CDR1 and CDR2 are DFQATT and SNEGSKA (reference sequence). CDR3 length: 14 residues. V was clipped by 1 base and J by 2 bases, with 11 bases between them. This CDR3 reads CSARALGGNYGYTF. CDR3 DNA: TGCAGTGCTAGAGCCCTTGGCGGGAACTATGGCTACACCTTC.

J is TRBJ2-1 and V is TRBV25-1, with D possibly TRBD1 on 5 matching bases. Germline CDR1 MGHDK, CDR2 SYGVNS. Trimming left V 0 bases short and J 5 bases short, with 14 bases between. This CDR3 spans 16 amino acids. In DNA form, the CDR3 reads TGTGCCAGCAGTGAATACCAGGGTTCCAATAACAATGAGCAGTTCTTC. Its protein product is CASSEYQGSNNNEQFF.

This clonotype was picked up a small number of times. The chain has TRBV7-8 and TRBJ2-7; 7 positions match TRBD2. CDR1 is SGHVS, CDR2 FQNEAQ, per germline. The V and J ends lost 6 bases and 6 bases, in that order; junction bases with no gene match: 2. CDR3 length: 11 amino acids. The CDR3: CASRGGTEQYF. CDR3 DNA sequence: TGTGCCAGCAGGGGGGGGACCGAGCAGTACTTC.

In this sample, this clonotype turned up many times. The chain carries TRBV4-1 and TRBJ2-5; possible D gene TRBD2, 6 bases. The CDR3 runs 15 residues. Germline-derived CDR1 and CDR2 are MGHRA and YSYEKL. The germline V and J ends were trimmed by 1 base and 4 bases, with 13 bases remaining between them. The DNA of the CDR3 is TGCGCCAGCAGCCAAGGATGGGGGGTAGGAGAGACCCAGTACTTC. Protein sequence: CASSQGWGVGETQYF.

Judged by abundance, this clonotype is medium-sized. This chain joins TRBV9 and TRBJ2-1; D ambiguous. The V gene lost 2 bases and the J gene lost 6 bases, with 3 bases spanning the gap. This CDR3 region has 11 residues. Germline assignment: CDR1 SGDLS and CDR2 YYNGEE. The CDR3 DNA reads TGTGCCAGCAGCGTGAGCAATGAGCAGTTCTTC. It codes for CASSVSNEQFF.